Below are 15 T cell receptor beta chains sequenced from a single sample in a study of blood T cell repertoires in COVID-19. Sequencing used immunoSEQ multiplex PCR; TCRdb keeps in-frame clones, though not all of them. The repertoire holds around 200,000 clones, with 70% to 90% as singletons. Input material: peripheral blood. Receptors originate from a woman aged 80 or over with acute or convalescent COVID-19.

On this clone itself: Compared with germline, one end of the junction differs, possibly owing to a read error. The chain couples TRBV9 to TRBJ2-4, with 14 nucleotides matching TRBD2. Germline V gives CDR1 SGDLS, CDR2 YYNGEE. The CDR3 totals 15 residues. This CDR3 is CASSVGGLAGENEIF. In nucleotides, the CDR3 is TGTGCCAGCAGCGTAGGGGGACTAGCGGGAGAAAACGAGATCTTC.

J is TRBJ1-1 and V is TRBV6-6; D unresolved. The V end lost 2 bases, the J end lost 8 bases, and 15 bases lay between the germline ends. From germline, CDR1 is MNHNY and CDR2 SVGAGI (reference sequence). The CDR3 runs to 14 residues. The CDR3 DNA sequence: TGTGCCAGCAGTTACATTGGGAGTGGATCCGAAGCTTTCTTT. Amino acids: CASSYIGSGSEAFF.

J is TRBJ2-1 and V is TRBV5-4, with 7 bases aligning to TRBD2. Germline assignment: CDR1 SGHNT and CDR2 YYREEE (reference sequence). The CDR3 contains 15 residues. V shed 5 bases and J 6 bases; nucleotides not matched to a gene: 11. CDR3 amino acids: CASRLLAEGLNEQFF. The CDR3 region has the DNA TGTGCCAGCAGACTCCTAGCGGAGGGGCTCAATGAGCAGTTCTTC.

The chain combines TRBV9 with TRBJ2-2; TRBD1 matches at 8 bases. Germline assignment: CDR1 SGDLS and CDR2 YYNGEE. Trimming removed 0 bases from V and 4 bases from J; junction bases left unmatched: 14. The CDR3 totals 19 residues. In nucleotides, the CDR3 is TGTGCCAGCAGCGTAGGGACAGGGTATCTACTGGCGAGCACCGGGGAGCTGTTTTTT. This encodes CASSVGTGYLLASTGELFF.

This chain joins TRBV5-8 and TRBJ1-5, with D tentatively TRBD1 (5 bases). The germline V and J ends were trimmed by 7 bases and 3 bases, with 20 bases remaining between them. Germline-derived CDR1 and CDR2 are SGHTS and YDEGEE. The CDR3 length is 16 residues. CDR3 region: CASFSYGQSPNQPQHF. The DNA of the CDR3 is TGTGCCAGCTTCTCTTACGGACAAAGTCCCAATCAGCCCCAGCATTTT.

The chain links TRBV7-2 to TRBJ1-1, with 12 nucleotides matching TRBD1. The CDR3 contains 18 residues. Germline V gives CDR1 SGHTA, CDR2 FQGNSA. V was clipped by 2 bases and J by 0 bases; unmatched bases: 7. Here the CDR3 reads CASSLIAGTGGMNTEAFF. The CDR3 nucleotides read TGTGCCAGCAGCTTAATAGCGGGGACAGGGGGCATGAACACTGAAGCTTTCTTT.

This clone has just one count. The chain couples TRBV4-1 to TRBJ2-6; D might be TRBD1 (7 bases). The germline V and J ends were trimmed by 0 bases and 0 bases, with 15 bases remaining between them. This CDR3 has 19 residues. In germline, CDR1 is MGHRA, CDR2 YSYEKL. The CDR3: CASSQDPGGLRSGANVLTF. The CDR3 nucleotides are TGCGCCAGCAGCCAAGATCCAGGGGGGCTCCGCTCTGGGGCCAACGTCCTGACTTTC.

This chain joins TRBV5-6 and TRBJ1-1, with no clear D. Trimming removed 0 bases from V and 2 bases from J, with 14 bases in between. CDR3 size: 16 residues. Germline values: CDR1 SGHDT, CDR2 YYEEEE. The CDR3 DNA sequence: TGTGCCAGCAGCTTGGCCCCCCTGCGAGCAAACACTGAAGCTTTCTTT. It yields the protein CASSLAPLRANTEAFF. The complete variable domain, with remaining parts taken from reference TRBV5-6 and TRBJ1-1, reads DAGVTQSPTHLIKTRGQQVTLRCSPKSGHDTVSWYQQALGQGPQFIFQYYEEEERQRGNFPDRFSGHQFPNYSSELNVNALLLGDSALYLCASSLAPLRANTEAFFGQGTRLTVV.

The V and J genes are TRBV3-1 (or the pseudogene TRBV3-2) and TRBJ1-5; perhaps TRBD1 as D (5 bases). Germline-derived CDR1 and CDR2 are LGHDT and YNNKEL (reference sequence). The V end lost 0 bases, the J end lost 6 bases, and 6 bases lay between the germline ends. CDR3 length equals 13 residues. The CDR3 DNA sequence: TGTGCCAGCAGCCAAGAGGGGGGTCAGCCCCAGCATTTT. This codes for CASSQEGGQPQHF.

This chain uses TRBV5-1 with TRBJ2-3; 7 positions match TRBD1. V lost 5 bases to trimming and J lost 5 bases; unmatched junction nucleotides: 11. Germline V gene sequence: CDR1 SGHRS, CDR2 YFSETQ. The CDR3 is made up of 15 amino acids. CDR3 in amino acids: CASRFEGALGDTQYF. The CDR3 DNA is TGCGCCAGCAGGTTTGAGGGGGCCCTGGGAGATACGCAGTATTTT.

The V call is TRBV19, the J call TRBJ1-1; D uncertain. V dropped 6 bases and J dropped 7 bases, with 12 bases sitting between them. The V gene's germline CDR1 is LNHDA and CDR2 SQIVND (reference sequence). This CDR3 comprises 12 residues. The CDR3 here is CASSQRVYEAFF. CDR3 nucleotide sequence: TGTGCCAGTAGCCAACGGGTGTATGAAGCTTTCTTT.

The V and J genes are TRBV21-1 and TRBJ2-1; TRBD1 is the table's D call and was not checked against the DNA. TRBV21-1 is a documented pseudogene. The CDR3 contains 14 residues. The CDR3 loop reads CASSMDRGGNEQFF. CDR3 DNA sequence: TGTGCCAGCAGCATGGACAGGGGGGGCAATGAGCAGTTCTTC.

The V and J genes are TRBV19 and TRBJ2-5, with a weak D call TRBD1 (6 bases). The CDR3 spans 13 residues. The V gene lost 4 bases and the J gene lost 9 bases, with 15 bases spanning the gap. CDR1 LNHDA and CDR2 SQIVND come from the germline V gene (reference sequence). The CDR3 region has the DNA TGTGCCAGTAGTACGGACAGCCTTCGAGCCCAGTACTTC. Protein: CASSTDSLRAQYF.

The table lists this clone with a count of one. The gene calls are TRBV6-6 and TRBJ2-1; 7 bases line up with TRBD1. Losses at the gene ends were 7 bases for V and 3 bases for J; bases not matched to a gene: 6. This CDR3 has 14 amino acids. Germline CDR1 is MNHNY and CDR2 is SVGAGI (reference sequence). The CDR3 spells CASKLGTVYNEQFF. In nucleotides, the CDR3 is TGTGCCAGCAAACTCGGGACAGTCTACAATGAGCAGTTCTTC.

This chain uses TRBV28 with TRBJ1-2, with 7 bases identical to TRBD1. Germline CDR1 reads MDHEN; CDR2 reads SYDVKM. The CDR3 extends over 15 amino acids. Trimming at V came to 8 bases and at J to 3 bases, leaving 12 bases not matched to a gene. In DNA, the CDR3 is TGTGCCAGCGTGACGACAGGGCCAAGTGACTATGGCTACACCTTC. Its translation: CASVTTGPSDYGYTF.